Shown below are 17 T cell receptor beta chains from a single sample sequenced in a study of patients and donors after allogeneic stem cell transplantation. TCRdb independently ran MiXCR on the RT-PCR reads; one entry per CDR3 protein. Of hundreds of thousands of distinct CDR3 sequences listed, roughly 17% are singletons. The sequencing input was blood, either unsorted or a sorted T cell fraction (not recorded which). All receptors derive from a human donor who was either an allogeneic HSCT recipient or a stem cell or donor lymphocyte infusion donor (not recorded which). It is not recorded whose cells these are; they may come from a transplant donor.

This clonotype was counted between two and nine times. The chain recombines TRBV19 with TRBJ2-7, with D possibly matching TRBD1 (6 bases). Trimming cost V 3 bases and J 3 bases, with 9 bases left between them. This CDR3 contains 13 residues. The germline gives CDR1 LNHDA, CDR2 SQIVND (reference sequence). The CDR3 sequence is CASSMAGVYEQYF. In DNA, the CDR3 is TGTGCCAGTAGTATGGCAGGGGTCTACGAGCAGTACTTC.

The chain recombines TRBV6-1 with TRBJ2-6, with D tentatively TRBD1 (5 bases). The ends were cut back, 4 bases at V and 2 bases at J, with 9 bases in the middle. The CDR3 is made up of 15 amino acids. Germline assignment: CDR1 MNHNS and CDR2 SASEGT. The CDR3 reads CASSVGQAGANVLTF. DNA of the CDR3: TGTGCCAGCAGTGTGGGGCAGGCTGGGGCCAACGTCCTGACTTTC.

The rearrangement links TRBV7-3 to TRBJ2-5, with D hard to call. The CDR3 runs to 13 residues. CDR1 is SGHTA and CDR2 is FQGTGA in the germline V gene. V shed 5 bases and J shed 5 bases, with 12 bases lying between them. CDR3 in amino acids: CASSPSSSETQYF. The DNA for the CDR3 is TGTGCCAGCAGCCCCAGTAGTTCGGAGACCCAGTACTTC.

The chain links TRBV5-5 to TRBJ2-5; 8 bases match TRBD1. The CDR3 runs 15 residues. The germline CDR1 and CDR2 sequences are SGHKS and YYEKEE (reference sequence). The V and J ends lost 3 bases and 2 bases, in that order; junction bases with no gene match: 6. Here the CDR3 DNA reads TGTGCCAGCAGCTCCAGAACAGGGGGACAAGAGACCCAGTACTTC. It yields the protein CASSSRTGGQETQYF.

The table lists this clonotype with many counts. This chain joins TRBV12-3 or TRBV12-4 and TRBJ2-2; 8 bases are shared with TRBD2. This CDR3 region has 17 residues. Trimming cost V 5 bases and J 4 bases; bases outside gene matches: 12. CDR3 sequence reads: CASSISSLAAPTGELFF. CDR3 nucleotides: TGTGCCAGCAGTATTTCTTCACTAGCGGCCCCCACCGGGGAGCTGTTTTTT.

This clonotype occurred a few times. The rearrangement joins TRBV5-1 to TRBJ2-1; 9 nucleotides match TRBD1. CDR1 is SGHRS, CDR2 YFSETQ, per germline. V lost 8 bases, J lost 9 bases, and 9 bases stayed unmatched. CDR3 length: 13 amino acids. This chain's CDR3 is CASRTDRGGEQFF. CDR3 DNA sequence: TGCGCCAGTAGGACGGACAGGGGCGGTGAGCAGTTCTTC.

V usage is TRBV9 and J usage is TRBJ2-7; the D gene is possibly TRBD1 (6 bases). Germline V gives CDR1 SGDLS, CDR2 YYNGEE. This CDR3 has 15 amino acids. Trimming left V 4 bases short and J 0 bases short, with 14 bases between. The CDR3 loop reads CASSPTGFISYEQYF. CDR3 DNA sequence: TGTGCCAGCAGCCCAACAGGGTTTATCTCCTACGAGCAGTACTTC.

This clonotype was seen more than once but under ten times. The chain joins TRBV9 to TRBJ2-2; D is possibly TRBD1 (6 bases). V dropped 0 bases and J dropped 1 base, with 10 bases sitting between them. CDR1 SGDLS and CDR2 YYNGEE come from the germline V gene. The CDR3 runs to 16 residues. The CDR3 reads CASSVGGRKNTGELFF. The CDR3 region has the DNA TGTGCCAGCAGCGTAGGGGGGCGGAAGAACACCGGGGAGCTGTTTTTT.

The sample holds a few counts of this clonotype. V is TRBV20-1 and J is TRBJ1-6; D unclear. Trimming left V 3 bases short and J 8 bases short, with 5 bases between. CDR3 size: 11 residues. Germline V CDR1 and CDR2: DFQATT, SNEGSKA (reference sequence). The DNA for the CDR3 is TGCAGTGCTAGTGGGGATTCACCCCTCCACTTT. This sequence encodes CSASGDSPLHF.

The chain uses TRBV7-2 and TRBJ2-2, with 7 bases lining up with TRBD2. After removal of 2 bases from V and 6 bases from J, the junction contained 9 bases not matched to a gene. This CDR3 contains 16 residues. Germline CDR1 SGHTA, CDR2 FQGNSA. CDR3 sequence (DNA): TGTGCCAGCAGCTTAAAAGCGGGGCTGCTGGCCGGGGAGCTGTTTTTT. Its translation is CASSLKAGLLAGELFF.

This clonotype appeared a few times. The gene calls are TRBV5-8 and TRBJ2-7; D gene ambiguous. This CDR3 comprises 14 residues. The V end was cut by 2 bases, the J end by 3 bases, with 12 bases between. Germline V gives CDR1 SGHTS, CDR2 YDEGEE. The CDR3: CASSFVRKGYEQYF. The CDR3 DNA reads TGTGCCAGCAGCTTCGTCCGTAAGGGCTACGAGCAGTACTTC.

This clonotype was found a few times. This chain links TRBV6-1 with TRBJ1-5, with D maybe TRBD1 (6 bases). The CDR3 is 14 amino acids. Germline V lookup: CDR1 MNHNS, CDR2 SASEGT. Trimming cost V 4 bases and J 6 bases, with 13 bases left between them. CDR3 in DNA: TGTGCCAGCAGTGTTAAGGGGGTCGGTCAGCCCCAGCATTTT. Amino acids: CASSVKGVGQPQHF.

The rearrangement links TRBV7-9 to TRBJ2-1; a possible D gene is TRBD2 (6 bases). The CDR3 has 16 amino acids. Trimming cost V 1 base and J 7 bases, with 17 bases left between them. Germline-derived CDR1 and CDR2 are SEHNR and FQNEAQ (reference sequence). CDR3 nucleotide sequence: TGTGCCAGCAGCTTAGGAGGACTGGCCAGCGGGAATGAGCAGTTCTTC. Amino acid sequence: CASSLGGLASGNEQFF.

The chain couples TRBV18 to TRBJ1-2; D is undetermined. This CDR3 contains 13 residues. Germline V gives CDR1 KGHSH, CDR2 LQKENI. The germline V and J ends were trimmed by 3 bases and 4 bases, with 9 bases remaining between them. The CDR3 is CASSPMAIYGYTF. The CDR3 DNA reads as TGTGCCAGCTCACCTATGGCGATCTATGGCTACACCTTC.

The J gene is TRBJ1-4, the V gene TRBV12-3 or TRBV12-4, with no clear D. V was cut by 3 bases and J by 8 bases, with 10 bases left in between. The CDR3 consists of 13 residues. For the CDR3, the DNA is TGTGCCAGCAGTTTTGTGCCAAGAGAAAAACTGTTTTTT. It yields the protein CASSFVPREKLFF.

This clonotype was observed many times. J is TRBJ2-5 and V is TRBV5-1, with TRBD1 matching 9 bases. The CDR3 totals 15 residues. Germline V lookup: CDR1 SGHRS, CDR2 YFSETQ. The trim removed 4 bases at V and 4 bases at J, leaving 8 bases unmatched. The CDR3 spells CASSEWRQGVETQYF. DNA of the CDR3: TGCGCCAGCAGCGAGTGGAGACAGGGGGTAGAGACCCAGTACTTC.

The V and J genes are TRBV11-1 and TRBJ1-1; maybe TRBD1 (5 bases). The CDR3 runs to 18 residues. Germline CDR1 SGHAT, CDR2 FQDESV (reference sequence). The V end was cut by 5 bases, the J end by 0 bases, with 22 bases between. The CDR3 loop reads CASSPHGQFPNMNTEAFF. For the CDR3, the DNA is TGTGCCAGCAGCCCCCATGGACAATTTCCCAATATGAACACTGAAGCTTTCTTT. The whole variable domain, filled in from reference TRBV11-1 and TRBJ1-1, reads EAEVAQSPRYKITEKSQAVAFWCDPISGHATLYWYRQILGQGPELLVQFQDESVVDDSQLPKDRFSAERLKGVDSTLKIQPAELGDSAMYLCASSPHGQFPNMNTEAFFGQGTRLTVV.